Described below is a single TCR beta chain sequence and its context. The CDR3 covers 13 residues. Per germline, CDR1 SNHLY and CDR2 FYNNEI. Trimming removed 3 bases from V and 0 bases from J, with 4 bases in between. This sample is drawn from a study of CD8+CD57+ T cells in acquired aplastic anemia. Individuals selected for sequencing had exhibited CD8+CD57+ cell expansion on flow cytometry. Genomic DNA templated the TCR beta VDJ and CDR3 profiling. TCRdb redid the calling of the reads with MiXCR, one entry per CDR3 protein. The table records about 180,000 distinct CDR3 sequences, approximately 48% of them present only once.

This chain joins TRBV2 and TRBJ2-3; no clear D gene. This TCR was sampled from a human donor with aplastic anemia. The sample taken for sequencing was sorted CD4+, CD8+, or CD8+CD57+ T cells (not recorded which) from PBMCs. For the CDR3, the DNA is TGTGCCAGCAGTGAGGACAGCACAGATACGCAGTATTTT. Protein sequence: CASSEDSTDTQYF. Full variable domain (remainder filled in from reference TRBV2 and TRBJ2-3): EPEVTQTPSHQVTQMGQEVILRCVPISNHLYFYWYRQILGQKVEFLVSFYNNEISEKSEIFDDQFSVERPDGSNFTLKIRSTKLEDSAMYFCASSEDSTDTQYFGPGTRLTVL.